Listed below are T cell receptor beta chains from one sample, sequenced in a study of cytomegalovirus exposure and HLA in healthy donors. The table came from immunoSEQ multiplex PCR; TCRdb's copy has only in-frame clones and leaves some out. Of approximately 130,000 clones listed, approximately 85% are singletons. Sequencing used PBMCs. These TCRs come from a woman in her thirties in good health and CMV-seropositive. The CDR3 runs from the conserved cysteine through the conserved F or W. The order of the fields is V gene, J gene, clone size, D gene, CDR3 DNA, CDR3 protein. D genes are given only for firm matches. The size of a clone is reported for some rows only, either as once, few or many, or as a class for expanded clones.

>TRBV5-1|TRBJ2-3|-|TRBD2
TGCGCCAGCAGCTGGGGACTAGCGGGGGAGGGTGGCACAGATACGCAGTATTTT
CASSWGLAGEGGTDTQYF
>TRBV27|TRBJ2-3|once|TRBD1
TGTGCCAGCAGTTTATGGGTCCCCGGGACAGGGGACCTCACAGATACGCAGTATTTT
CASSLWVPGTGDLTDTQYF
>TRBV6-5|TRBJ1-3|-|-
TGTGCCAGCGGGGAGCTCTCCTCTGGAAACACCATATATTTT
CASGELSSGNTIYF
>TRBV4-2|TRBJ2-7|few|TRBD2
TGTGCCAGCAGCCAGGGACTAGCGGACCCCCTCCGCTACGAGCAGTACTTC
CASSQGLADPLRYEQYF
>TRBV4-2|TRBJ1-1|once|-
TGTGCCAGCAGGCGGGCGTCCACTGAAGCTTTCTTT
CASRRASTEAFF
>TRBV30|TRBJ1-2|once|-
TGTGCCTGGAGGGCCCCCGGGATATATAACTATGGCTACACCTTC
CAWRAPGIYNYGYTF
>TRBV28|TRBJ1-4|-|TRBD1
TGTGCCAGCAGCACGATAGGGACAGCTGCAACTAATGAAAAACTGTTTTTT
CASSTIGTAATNEKLFF
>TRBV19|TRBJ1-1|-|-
TGTGCCAGTAGCTCCCAACTCCTTGAAGCTTTCTTT
CASSSQLLEAFF
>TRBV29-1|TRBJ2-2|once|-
TGCAGCGTAACGGGAAACACCGGGGAGCTGTTTTTT
CSVTGNTGELFF
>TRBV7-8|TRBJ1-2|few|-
TGTGCCAGCAGCCCCCGAGGGGGTGGCTACACCTTC
CASSPRGGGYTF
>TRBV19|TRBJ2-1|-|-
TGTGCCAGTAGTTCCCCTTCCGGGAGTACCCCGAGAGAGCAGTTCTTC
CASSSPSGSTPREQFF
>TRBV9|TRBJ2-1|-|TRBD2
TGTGCCAGCAGCGTAGGGCTAGCGGTCTCCTACAATGAGCAGTTCTTC
CASSVGLAVSYNEQFF
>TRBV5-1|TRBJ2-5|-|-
TGCGCCAGCAGCTCAATCCCCCTGGACAGTACAGAGACCCAGTACTTC
CASSSIPLDSTETQYF
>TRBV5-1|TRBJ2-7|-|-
TGCGCCAGCAGCTGGGGGGAGGAGGGGTACGAGCAGTACTTC
CASSWGEEGYEQYF
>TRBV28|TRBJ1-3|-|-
TGTGCCAGCAGTTTCCATCACAGCTCTGGAAACACCATATATTTT
CASSFHHSSGNTIYF
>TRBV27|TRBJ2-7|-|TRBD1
TGTGCCAGCAGTCAGGACAGGTCTTACTACGAGCAGTACTTC
CASSQDRSYYEQYF
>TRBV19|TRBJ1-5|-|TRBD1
TGTGCCAGTAAGGGGACAGGGGGCCTCCAGCCCCAGCATTTT
CASKGTGGLQPQHF
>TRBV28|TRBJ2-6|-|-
TGTGCCAGCAGATCCCCAGGGGCGGGGGCCAACGTCCTGACTTTC
CASRSPGAGANVLTF
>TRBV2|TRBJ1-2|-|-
TGTGCCAGCAGTGAAGCCGGGTATAGGACCTTC
CASSEAGYRTF
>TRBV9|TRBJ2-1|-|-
TGTGCCAGCAGCGTAGGGACACCCCTCTACAATGAGCAGTTCTTC
CASSVGTPLYNEQFF
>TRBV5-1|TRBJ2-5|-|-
TGCGCCAGCAGCTTGGCGACAGAAGAGACCCAGTACTTC
CASSLATEETQYF
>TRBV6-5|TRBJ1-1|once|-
TGTGCCAGCAGCTCCCTGACAGGGAACACTGAAGCTTTCTTT
CASSSLTGNTEAFF
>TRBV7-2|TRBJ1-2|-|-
TGTGCCAGCAGCTTAGGCCGTAGTTATGGCTACACCTTC
CASSLGRSYGYTF
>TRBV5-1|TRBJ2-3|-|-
TGCGCCAGCACCAACACCGGGAGCGCGGATACGCAGTATTTT
CASTNTGSADTQYF
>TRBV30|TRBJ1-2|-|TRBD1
TGTGCTCGACTGGGACAGGGGGCCAGTGGCTACACCTTC
CARLGQGASGYTF
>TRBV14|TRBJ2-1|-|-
TGTGCCAGCAGCCTCACCCTCAGACAGGCGCAGTTCTTC
CASSLTLRQAQFF
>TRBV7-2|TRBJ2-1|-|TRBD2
TGTGCCAGCAGCCCCGGGACTAGCGGGAGAAGGTGGTACAATGAGCAGTTCTTC
CASSPGTSGRRWYNEQFF
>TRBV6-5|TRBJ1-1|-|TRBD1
TGTGCCAGCAGTTACAGCAGGGGGACTGAAGCTTTCTTT
CASSYSRGTEAFF
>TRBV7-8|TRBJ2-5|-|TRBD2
TGTGCCAGCAGCTTCGGACTAGCGGGGGGAGAGACCCAGTACTTC
CASSFGLAGGETQYF
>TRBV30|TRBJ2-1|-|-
TGTGCCTGGAGTGCCCCTTTGGTCGTACTTTCCTACAATGAGCAGTTCTTC
CAWSAPLVVLSYNEQFF
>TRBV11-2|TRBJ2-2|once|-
TGTGCCAGCAGCTTAGGAGCTTACGTAGCGGACACCGGGGAGCTGTTTTTT
CASSLGAYVADTGELFF
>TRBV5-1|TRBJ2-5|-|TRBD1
TGCGCCAGCAGCCCGGGACAGGGGACAGAGACCCAGTACTTC
CASSPGQGTETQYF
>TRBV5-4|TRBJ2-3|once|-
TGTGCCAGCAGCTTCTCCACAGATACGCAGTATTTT
CASSFSTDTQYF
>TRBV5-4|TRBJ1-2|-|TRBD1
TGTGCCAGCAGCCCGGACAGGGGCTGGGGCTACACCTTC
CASSPDRGWGYTF
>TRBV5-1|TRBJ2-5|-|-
TGCGCCAGCAGCTTGGGCACCAGTGAAGAGACCCAGTACTTC
CASSLGTSEETQYF
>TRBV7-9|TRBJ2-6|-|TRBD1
TGTGCCAGCAGCTTAGCCAAGACAGGGACCAGCTCTGGGGCCAACGTCCTGACTTTC
CASSLAKTGTSSGANVLTF
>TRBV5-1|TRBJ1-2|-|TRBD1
TGCGCCAGCAGCTTGGGTGGGACAGACGGGGACTATGGCTACACCTTC
CASSLGGTDGDYGYTF
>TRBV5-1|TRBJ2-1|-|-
TGCGCCAGCAGCGGGGGCTACAGCTCCTACAATGAGCAGTTCTTC
CASSGGYSSYNEQFF
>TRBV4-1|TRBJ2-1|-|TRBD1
TGCGCCAGCAGCCAAGATTTCGGACAGGGCGGGGATGAGCAGTTCTTC
CASSQDFGQGGDEQFF
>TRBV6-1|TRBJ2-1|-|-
TGTGCCACCGACCCTGGTGCCCTAGGTGAGCAGTTCTTC
CATDPGALGEQFF
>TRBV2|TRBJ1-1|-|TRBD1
TGTGCCAGCCTACAGGGGATGAACACTGAAGCTTTCTTT
CASLQGMNTEAFF
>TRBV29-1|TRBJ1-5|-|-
TGCAGCGTTGAAGAGGGCAGGGGTAATCAGCCCCAGCATTTT
CSVEEGRGNQPQHF
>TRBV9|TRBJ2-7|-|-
TGTGCCAGCAGCACTTCCGGGACTGGAAACTCCTACGAGCAGTACTTC
CASSTSGTGNSYEQYF
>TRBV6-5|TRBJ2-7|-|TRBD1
TGTGCCAGCAGTCCGGGACAGGGAGGCTACGAGCAGTACTTC
CASSPGQGGYEQYF
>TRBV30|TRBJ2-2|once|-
TGTGCCTCGACAGATTTAAACGTCGGGGAGCTGTTTTTT
CASTDLNVGELFF
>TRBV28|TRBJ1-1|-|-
TGTGCCAGCAGGGAGGGTGGAGGGAACACTGAAGCTTTCTTT
CASREGGGNTEAFF
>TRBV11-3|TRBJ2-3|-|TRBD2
TGTGCCAGCAGCTTAGGAGCGGGGGCAGTTAATACGCAGTATTTT
CASSLGAGAVNTQYF
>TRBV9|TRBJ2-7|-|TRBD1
TGTGCCAGCAGCGTAGAGGCAGGGACAGCCTACGAGCAGTACTTC
CASSVEAGTAYEQYF
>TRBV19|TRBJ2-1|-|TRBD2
TGTGCCAGTAGTAGACCGTCTGAACTAGCGGAGGGAGCCTACAATGAGCAGTTCTTC
CASSRPSELAEGAYNEQFF
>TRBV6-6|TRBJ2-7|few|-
TGTGCCAGCAGTTACGGGCCCGAGCACGAGCAGTACTTC
CASSYGPEHEQYF
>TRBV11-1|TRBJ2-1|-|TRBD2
TGTGCCAGCACGACTAGCGTCGATGAGCAGTTCTTC
CASTTSVDEQFF
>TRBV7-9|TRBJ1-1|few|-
TGTGCCAGCAGCTTAGCGCGCGGGGGTACTGAAGCTTTCTTT
CASSLARGGTEAFF